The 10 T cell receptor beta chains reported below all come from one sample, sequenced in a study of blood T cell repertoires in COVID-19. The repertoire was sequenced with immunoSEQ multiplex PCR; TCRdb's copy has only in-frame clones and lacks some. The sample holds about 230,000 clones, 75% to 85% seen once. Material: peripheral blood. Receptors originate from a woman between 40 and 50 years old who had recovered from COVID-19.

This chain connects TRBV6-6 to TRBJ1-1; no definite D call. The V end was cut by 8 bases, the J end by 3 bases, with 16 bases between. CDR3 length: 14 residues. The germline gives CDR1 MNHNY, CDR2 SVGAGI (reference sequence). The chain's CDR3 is CASCLTPDHTEAFF. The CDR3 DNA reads TGTGCCAGCTGCCTCACCCCAGATCACACTGAAGCTTTCTTT.

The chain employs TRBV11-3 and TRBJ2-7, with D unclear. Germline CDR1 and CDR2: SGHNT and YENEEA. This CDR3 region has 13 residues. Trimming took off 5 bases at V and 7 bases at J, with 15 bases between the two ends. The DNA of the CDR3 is TGTGCCAGCAGCGTAACTCGCCTCGGGGAGCAGTACTTC. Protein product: CASSVTRLGEQYF.

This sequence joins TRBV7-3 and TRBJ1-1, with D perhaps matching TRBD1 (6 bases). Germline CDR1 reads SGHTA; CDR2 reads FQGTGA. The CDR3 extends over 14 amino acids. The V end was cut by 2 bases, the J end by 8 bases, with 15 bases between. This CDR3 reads CASSLGGDSPEAFF. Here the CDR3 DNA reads TGTGCCAGCAGCTTAGGGGGCGATTCGCCAGAAGCTTTCTTT.

The CDR3 nucleotides are TGTGCCAGCAGTTATTTGGGGGCTTACACTGAAGCTTTCTTT. As protein: CASSYLGAYTEAFF. This chain connects TRBV6-2 or TRBV6-3 to TRBJ1-1; D is possibly TRBD1 (6 bases). The CDR3 length is 14 residues. V lost 3 bases to trimming and J lost 3 bases, with 11 bases between them. Germline V lookup: CDR1 MNHEY, CDR2 SVGEGT.

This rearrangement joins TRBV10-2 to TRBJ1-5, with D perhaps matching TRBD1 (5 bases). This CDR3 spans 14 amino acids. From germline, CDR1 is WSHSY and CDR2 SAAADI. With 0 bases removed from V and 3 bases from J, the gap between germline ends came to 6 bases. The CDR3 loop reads CASSESGANQPQHF. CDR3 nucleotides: TGCGCCAGCAGTGAGTCTGGGGCCAATCAGCCCCAGCATTTT.

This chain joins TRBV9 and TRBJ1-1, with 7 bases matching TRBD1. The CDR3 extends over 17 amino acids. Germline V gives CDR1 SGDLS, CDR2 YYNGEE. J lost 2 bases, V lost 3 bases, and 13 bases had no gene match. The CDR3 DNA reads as TGTGCCAGCAGCGACAGACAGGGCTCGGGGTTCAACACTGAAGCTTTCTTT. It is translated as CASSDRQGSGFNTEAFF.

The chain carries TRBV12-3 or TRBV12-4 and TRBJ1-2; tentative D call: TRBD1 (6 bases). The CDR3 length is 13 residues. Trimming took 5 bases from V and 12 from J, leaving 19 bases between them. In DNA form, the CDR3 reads TGTGCCAGCAGTCTCCAGGTGGACAGCTCTAACACCTTC. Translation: CASSLQVDSSNTF.

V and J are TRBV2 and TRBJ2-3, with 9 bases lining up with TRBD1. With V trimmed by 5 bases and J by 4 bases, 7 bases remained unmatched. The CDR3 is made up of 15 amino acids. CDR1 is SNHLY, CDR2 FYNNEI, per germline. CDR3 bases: TGTGCCAGCAGTCCTAGGGGACAGGGACCAGATACGCAGTATTTT. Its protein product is CASSPRGQGPDTQYF.

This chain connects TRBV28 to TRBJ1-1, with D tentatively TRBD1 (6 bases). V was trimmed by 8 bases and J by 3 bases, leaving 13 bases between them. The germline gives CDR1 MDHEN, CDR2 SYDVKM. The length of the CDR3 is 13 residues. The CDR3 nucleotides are TGTGCCAGCGTCCCACAGGGATACACTGAAGCTTTCTTT. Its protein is CASVPQGYTEAFF.

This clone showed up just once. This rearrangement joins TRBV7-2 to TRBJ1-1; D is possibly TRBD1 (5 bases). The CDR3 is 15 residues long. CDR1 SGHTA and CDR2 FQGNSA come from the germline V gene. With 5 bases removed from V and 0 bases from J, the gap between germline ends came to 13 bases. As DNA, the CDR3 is TGTGCCAGCAGCCCAGGGATAAGGGTGAACACTGAAGCTTTCTTT. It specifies CASSPGIRVNTEAFF.